The 10 T cell receptor beta chains reported below all come from one sample, sequenced in a study of cytomegalovirus exposure and HLA in healthy donors. Measured with immunoSEQ multiplex PCR; TCRdb has only the in-frame clones, and not every one. Here the sample spans approximately 260,000 clones, 65% to 90% being singletons. The sequenced sample was PBMCs. The source of these receptors is a woman aged 18-29 years in good health and CMV-seronegative.

The gene calls are TRBV19 and TRBJ1-4; D may be TRBD1 (6 bases). Per the germline V gene, CDR1 is LNHDA and CDR2 is SQIVND (reference sequence). Trimming stripped 6 bases from V and 7 bases from J, with 15 bases between. CDR3 length equals 14 residues. CDR3 in amino acids: CASSADRRREKLFF. CDR3 DNA sequence: TGTGCCAGTAGCGCTGACAGGAGGCGTGAAAAACTGTTTTTT.

The J gene is TRBJ2-7, the V gene TRBV5-1, with 9 positions matching TRBD1. V lost 4 bases to trimming and J lost 3 bases; unmatched junction nucleotides: 5. There are 14 residues in the CDR3. Germline CDR1 SGHRS, CDR2 YFSETQ. DNA for the CDR3: TGCGCCAGCAGCACCGACAGGGGGAGCTACGAGCAGTACTTC. This translates into CASSTDRGSYEQYF.

The chain has TRBV9 and TRBJ2-2; D call uncertain. This CDR3 has 16 amino acids. Trimming left V 4 bases short and J 1 base short, with 14 bases between. CDR1 is SGDLS, CDR2 YYNGEE, per germline. CDR3 bases: TGTGCCAGCAGCAATCCGAGGCGCCAGAACACCGGGGAGCTGTTTTTT. Protein sequence: CASSNPRRQNTGELFF.

The chain links TRBV29-1 to TRBJ2-7; D gene uncertain. Between the trimmed V and J ends, which lost 8 bases and 0 bases, there was a span of 8 bases. The germline CDR1 and CDR2 sequences are SQVTM and ANQGSEA. This CDR3 contains 11 residues. The DNA for the CDR3 is TGCAGCACCACTATCTCCTACGAGCAGTACTTC. This translates into CSTTISYEQYF.

This rearrangement joins TRBV4-3 to TRBJ1-6; no clear D. The CDR3 covers 15 residues. In germline, CDR1 is LGHNA, CDR2 YSLEER. The V gene lost 4 bases and the J gene lost 6 bases, with 13 bases spanning the gap. CDR3 protein: CASSRGPQLNSPLHF. The CDR3 nucleotides read TGCGCCAGCAGCCGTGGGCCTCAACTTAATTCACCCCTCCACTTT.

The DNA for the CDR3 is TGCGCCAGCACCATGAACGGACGGGGAACCACAGATACGCAGTATTTT. This encodes CASTMNGRGTTDTQYF. The gene calls are TRBV5-1 and TRBJ2-3, with D perhaps TRBD2 (5 bases). V shed 6 bases and J shed 2 bases, with 19 bases lying between them. CDR3 length equals 16 residues. Germline values: CDR1 SGHRS, CDR2 YFSETQ.

In DNA form, the CDR3 reads TGTGCCACCGCTGGGGGCCGGGGCACTGAAGCTTTCTTT. Protein sequence: CATAGGRGTEAFF. V and J are TRBV2 and TRBJ1-1; perhaps TRBD1 as D (6 bases). From germline, CDR1 is SNHLY and CDR2 FYNNEI. The CDR3 is 13 amino acids. The V and J ends lost 10 bases and 4 bases respectively, with 16 bases between them.

This chain connects TRBV18 to TRBJ1-2, with D maybe TRBD1 (5 bases). The length of the CDR3 is 13 residues. The V gene lost 6 bases and the J gene lost 7 bases, with 15 bases spanning the gap. Germline lookup yields CDR1 KGHSH and CDR2 LQKENI. As DNA, the CDR3 is TGTGCCAGCTCGCTCCAGGGTAGAGCTGGCTACACCTTC. This sequence encodes CASSLQGRAGYTF. Drawing the rest from reference TRBV18 and TRBJ1-2, the complete variable domain is NAGVMQNPRHLVRRRGQEARLRCSPMKGHSHVYWYRQLPEEGLKFMVYLQKENIIDESGMPKERFSAEFPKEGPSILRIQQVVRGDSAAYFCASSLQGRAGYTFGSGTRLTVV.

V and J are TRBV6-5 and TRBJ2-3, with D hard to call. The CDR3 contains 14 residues. The germline V gene encodes CDR1 MNHEY and CDR2 SVGAGI. Trimming took off 6 bases at V and 2 bases at J, with 12 bases between the two ends. CDR3 amino acids: CASSPSRNTDTQYF. CDR3 nucleotides: TGTGCCAGCAGCCCCTCTAGGAACACAGATACGCAGTATTTT.

This clone was seen once. The chain employs TRBV7-2 and TRBJ2-2; no definite D call. V was trimmed by 1 base and J by 5 bases, leaving 14 bases between them. CDR3 length: 16 residues. The germline V gene has CDR1 SGHTA and CDR2 FQGNSA. In DNA, the CDR3 is TGTGCCAGCAGCTTAGGGCACATCCTCCTTACCGGGGAGCTGTTTTTT. Residues: CASSLGHILLTGELFF.